Presented here are 13 T cell receptor beta chains from one specimen sequenced in a study of blood T cell repertoires in COVID-19. TCRdb's copy holds only in-frame clones and misses some; the assay was immunoSEQ multiplex PCR. The profile covers roughly 200,000 clones, with about 78% appearing a single time and around 5.8% taken by the ten largest. The sequencing sample was made of peripheral blood. These receptors came from a woman aged 70-85 years with acute or convalescent COVID-19.

On this clone: Other DNA sequences in the same sample also yield this CDR3. The chain employs TRBV7-2 and TRBJ1-1; D call uncertain. Trimming shortened V by 3 bases and J by 0 bases, and 14 bases separated the two germline ends. Germline CDR1 and CDR2: SGHTA and FQGNSA. CDR3 length: 16 amino acids. The CDR3 loop is CASSFRSTRLNTEAFF. CDR3 in DNA: TGTGCCAGCAGCTTTCGATCGACACGACTGAACACTGAAGCTTTCTTT. Complete variable domain (other parts from reference TRBV7-2 and TRBJ1-1): GAGVSQSPSNKVTEKGKDVELRCDPISGHTALYWYRQSLGQGLEFLIYFQGNSAPDKSGLPSDRFSAERTGGSVSTLTIQRTQQEDSAVYLCASSFRSTRLNTEAFFGQGTRLTVV.

The chain combines TRBV5-1 with TRBJ2-1; 10 bases are shared with TRBD2. The trim removed 4 bases at V and 6 bases at J, leaving 16 bases unmatched. Germline lookup yields CDR1 SGHRS and CDR2 YFSETQ. This CDR3 comprises 18 residues. CDR3 in DNA: TGCGCCAGCAGCCCCCTGGGACTAGCGAGAGAAGGGGGCAATGAGCAGTTCTTC. Protein: CASSPLGLAREGGNEQFF.

The chain uses TRBV5-1 and TRBJ1-4, with TRBD1 as a possible D gene (6 bases). The V and J ends lost 0 bases and 5 bases respectively, with 14 bases between them. Looked up from germline, CDR1 is SGHRS and CDR2 is YFSETQ. CDR3 size: 16 residues. CDR3 residues: CASSLATGGGNEKLFF. For the CDR3, the DNA is TGCGCCAGCAGCTTGGCCACGGGGGGCGGGAATGAAAAACTGTTTTTT.

The chain employs TRBV10-3 and TRBJ2-7; D possibly corresponds to TRBD2 (5 bases). The germline CDR1 and CDR2 sequences are ENHRY and SYGVKD. The ends were cut back, 2 bases at V and 7 bases at J, with 6 bases in the middle. This CDR3 region has 11 residues. CDR3 sequence: CAISEEGEQYF. As DNA, the CDR3 is TGTGCCATCAGTGAGGAGGGAGAGCAGTACTTC.

This clone was counted only a few times. The CDR3 DNA follows: TGTGCCAGCAGTGAAAAGGACGGGGGGTGGACTGAAGCTTTCTTT. This translates into CASSEKDGGWTEAFF. The chain is built from TRBV6-1 and TRBJ1-1; a weak D match, TRBD1 (5 bases). Germline-derived CDR1 and CDR2 are MNHNS and SASEGT. The CDR3 contains 15 residues. V dropped 2 bases and J dropped 5 bases, with 15 bases sitting between them.

The genes are TRBV7-9 and TRBJ2-7; D not resolved. CDR1 is SEHNR and CDR2 is FQNEAQ in the germline V gene (reference sequence). This CDR3 is 14 amino acids long. Trimming pared 5 bases from V and 1 base from J, leaving 12 bases between. The CDR3 DNA reads as TGTGCCAGCAGCCCACTAAGTCCGTCCTACGAGCAGTACTTC. This codes for CASSPLSPSYEQYF.

The chain combines TRBV4-2 with TRBJ2-1; 9 nucleotides match TRBD2. The CDR3 spans 17 residues. With V trimmed by 2 bases and J by 7 bases, 12 bases remained unmatched. CDR1 LGHNA and CDR2 YNFKEQ come from the germline V gene. The CDR3 region is CASSQWTSATSGNEQFF. The CDR3 DNA is TGTGCCAGCAGCCAATGGACTAGCGCTACCTCGGGGAATGAGCAGTTCTTC.

The chain combines TRBV15 with TRBJ2-6, with D possibly TRBD1 on 6 matching bases. The CDR3 is made up of 15 amino acids. V was cut by 4 bases and J by 7 bases, with 14 bases left in between. Germline CDR1 reads LNHNV; CDR2 reads YYDKDF (reference sequence). In DNA, the CDR3 is TGTGCCACCAGCACTAGACAGGAACTAGCCAACGTCCTGACTTTC. It codes for CATSTRQELANVLTF. The complete variable domain, with remaining parts taken from reference TRBV15 and TRBJ2-6, reads DAMVIQNPRYQVTQFGKPVTLSCSQTLNHNVMYWYQQKSSQAPKLLFHYYDKDFNNEADTPDNFQSRRPNTSFCFLDIRSPGLGDTAMYLCATSTRQELANVLTFGAGSRLTVL.

The chain employs TRBV5-4 and TRBJ2-2; possibly TRBD1 for D (6 bases). V was trimmed by 4 bases and J by 4 bases, leaving 17 bases between them. Germline V gene sequence: CDR1 SGHNT, CDR2 YYREEE (reference sequence). This CDR3 region has 16 residues. As DNA, the CDR3 is TGTGCCAGCAGCCCAGACCTTAGGGGGAGCACCGGGGAGCTGTTTTTT. Translation gives CASSPDLRGSTGELFF.

The V and J genes are TRBV19 and TRBJ2-2, with TRBD1 as a possible D gene (5 bases). Germline CDR1 reads LNHDA; CDR2 reads SQIVND (reference sequence). The V gene lost 9 bases and the J gene lost 2 bases, with 16 bases spanning the gap. This CDR3 is built from 15 residues. Here the CDR3 DNA reads TGTGCCAGCTCGATCGACAGCCCCAACACCGGGGAGCTGTTTTTT. Its protein is CASSIDSPNTGELFF.

The V gene is TRBV5-6, the J gene TRBJ2-3; 9 nucleotides agree with TRBD1. The trim removed 3 bases at V and 4 bases at J, leaving 9 bases unmatched. CDR1 and CDR2 (germline): SGHDT, YYEEEE. The CDR3 is made up of 16 amino acids. The CDR3 spells CASSSLTGGGADTQYF. The CDR3 DNA reads as TGTGCCAGCAGCTCCTTAACAGGGGGCGGCGCAGATACGCAGTATTTT. Full variable domain (remainder filled in from reference TRBV5-6 and TRBJ2-3): DAGVTQSPTHLIKTRGQQVTLRCSPKSGHDTVSWYQQALGQGPQFIFQYYEEEERQRGNFPDRFSGHQFPNYSSELNVNALLLGDSALYLCASSSLTGGGADTQYFGPGTRLTVL.

About this clone itself: Other DNA sequences from this sample encode an identical CDR3 as well. The gene calls are TRBV27 and TRBJ2-7; 8 nucleotides align to TRBD1. Germline CDR1 MNHEY, CDR2 SMNVEV (reference sequence). The CDR3 runs 13 residues. V lost 6 bases, J lost 2 bases, and 3 bases stayed unmatched. CDR3 nucleotide sequence: TGTGCCAGCAGCCGGACAGGGCCCTACGAGCAGTACTTC. Translated: CASSRTGPYEQYF.

This clone showed up just once. CDR3 in amino acids: CASSLQGAKAEAFF. Here the CDR3 DNA reads TGTGCCAGCAGCCTACAGGGGGCTAAGGCTGAAGCTTTCTTT. The rearrangement uses TRBV3-1 (or the pseudogene TRBV3-2) and TRBJ1-1; TRBD1 matches 9 bases. The V gene end was trimmed by 4 bases and the J gene end by 6 bases; junction bases not matched to a gene: 6. Per the germline V gene, CDR1 is LGHDT and CDR2 is YNNKEL (reference sequence). The CDR3 consists of 14 residues.